The rows below give T cell receptor beta chains drawn from one sample of a study of graft-versus-host responses after intestinal transplantation. Profiling relied on immunoSEQ multiplex PCR, and the TCRdb table lists in-frame clones only, not all of them. In the table there are around 16,000 clones, 65% to 85% of which are singletons. This material consisted of ileum tissue, taken roughly 70 weeks after intestinal transplant. The receptors originated from a human patient who received an intestinal transplant, so some T cells may come from the graft donor. The CDR3 runs from the conserved cysteine through the conserved F or W. A D gene is named only where the DNA matches it firmly. Clone size is shown for a subset of rows, as once, few, many or a class of expanded clone.

V,D,size,J,length,DNA,CDR3
TRBV6-6,TRBD1,NA,TRBJ2-7,15,TGTGCCAGCAGCCCGGACAGGGGGCGTCTTTACGAGCAGTACTTC,CASSPDRGRLYEQYF
TRBV6-4,NA,NA,TRBJ2-1,16,TGTGCCAGCAGTGACGGGTCGGCAGGGGCCTACAATGAGCAGTTCTTC,CASSDGSAGAYNEQFF
TRBV6-1,TRBD1,NA,TRBJ1-5,13,TGTGCCAGCAGTTTAGGGGGCAGTGAGCCCCAGCATTTT,CASSLGGSEPQHF
TRBV7-8,NA,few,TRBJ2-7,13,NA,CASSLFGEGEQYF
TRBV7-3,TRBD2,NA,TRBJ2-2,13,TGTGCCAGCAGTAGCGGGGGTGGCGGGGAGCTGTTTTTT,CASSSGGGGELFF
TRBV9,NA,NA,TRBJ1-1,18,TGTGCCAGCAGCGTAGCCCAAGCGGTTGGGTTAATGAACACTGAAGCTTTCTTT,CASSVAQAVGLMNTEAFF
TRBV7-9,TRBD2,NA,TRBJ2-3,16,TGTGCCAGCCCCCCACCGCGAGCGGGGTACACAGATACGCAGTATTTT,CASPPPRAGYTDTQYF
TRBV5-6,TRBD1,NA,TRBJ2-7,14,TGTGCCAGCAGCCGATTGACAGGGACGGACGAGCAGTACTTC,CASSRLTGTDEQYF
TRBV11-3,NA,once,TRBJ2-5,13,TGTGCCAGCAGCCGAACGTGGGGAGAGACCCAGTACTTC,CASSRTWGETQYF
TRBV2,NA,NA,TRBJ1-5,15,TGTGCCAGCAGTGTAAGGGGAGATAGCAATCAGCCCCAGCATTTT,CASSVRGDSNQPQHF
TRBV6-1,TRBD2,once,TRBJ2-5,15,TGTGCCAGCAGTGAAGCTGCTAGCGGGTCAGAGACCCAGTACTTC,CASSEAASGSETQYF
TRBV12-5,NA,NA,TRBJ2-7,13,TGTGCTAGTGCCGGTGAGGGGGTAGCCGAGCAGTACTTC,CASAGEGVAEQYF
TRBV10-3,NA,NA,TRBJ1-2,16,TGTGCCATCAGTGAGCCTCCCCGGGACCTTCGCCCCCCCTCTTTTTTC,CAISEPPRDLRPPSFF
TRBV18,NA,once,TRBJ2-1,16,TGTGCCAGCTCACCAAACGCGCCGGGGCGAAGAGGTGAGCAGTTCTTC,CASSPNAPGRRGEQFF
TRBV14,TRBD1,NA,TRBJ2-3,14,TGTGCCAGCAGCCAAGCGGGACAGGCAGATACGCAGTATTTT,CASSQAGQADTQYF
TRBV9,NA,NA,TRBJ2-3,19,TGTGCCAGCAGCGGTCACAATCGATCAGGGATGGGGCTCACAGATACGCAGTATTTT,CASSGHNRSGMGLTDTQYF
TRBV6-1,NA,NA,TRBJ1-2,13,TGTGCCAGCAGCTTGGACGGCCTGTATGGCTACACCTTC,CASSLDGLYGYTF
TRBV5-1,NA,NA,TRBJ1-4,15,TGCGCCAGCAGCTTGGAAGGGAGGGCTAATGAAAAACTGTTTTTT,CASSLEGRANEKLFF
TRBV7-3,NA,NA,TRBJ2-7,13,TGTGCCAGCAGCCCGGGGCCCCGGGACGAGCAGTACTTC,CASSPGPRDEQYF
TRBV2,NA,NA,TRBJ2-3,14,TGTGCCAGCCGAATGGGGCTGGACACAGATACGCAGTATTTT,CASRMGLDTDTQYF
TRBV29-1,NA,NA,TRBJ1-2,13,TGCAGCGTTGTAGAACAGGCCCACTATGGCTACACCTTC,CSVVEQAHYGYTF
TRBV7-3,TRBD1,NA,TRBJ1-6,14,TGTGCCAGCAGCTCGACAGGGAATAATTCACCCCTCCACTTT,CASSSTGNNSPLHF
TRBV4-1,NA,NA,TRBJ1-3,18,TGCGCCAGCAGCCAAGGCCCCCGGGGGGTGTGGTCTGGAAACACCATATATTTT,CASSQGPRGVWSGNTIYF
TRBV6-5,NA,NA,TRBJ2-7,16,TGTGCCAGCAGTTACACGGAGGGGACCGCCGGCTACGAGCAGTACTTC,CASSYTEGTAGYEQYF
TRBV6-5,NA,once,TRBJ2-1,15,TGTGCCAGCACCAGGCAGGGGATGTCCTACAATGAGCAGTTCTTC,CASTRQGMSYNEQFF
TRBV25-1,NA,NA,TRBJ1-3,11,TGTGCCAGCAGTGAATGGAACACCATATATTTT,CASSEWNTIYF
TRBV6-5,NA,NA,TRBJ1-2,14,TGTGCCAGCAGTTATAGGGCAGGGGTCGATGGCTACACCTTC,CASSYRAGVDGYTF
TRBV2,NA,once,TRBJ2-5,12,TGTGCCAGCAGGACGGGAACGCCGGGGCAGTACTTC,CASRTGTPGQYF
TRBV10-3,NA,NA,TRBJ1-3,13,TGTGCCATCAGTGAGTTCGGGGGAAACACCATATATTTT,CAISEFGGNTIYF
TRBV11-2,NA,NA,TRBJ2-7,14,TGTGCCAGCAGCTTGGCGGACGGCCCCTACGAGCAGTACTTC,CASSLADGPYEQYF
TRBV7-8,NA,NA,TRBJ2-5,14,TGTGCCAGCAGCTTAGCGGGACGAAAAGAGACCCAGTACTTC,CASSLAGRKETQYF
TRBV19,NA,NA,TRBJ2-1,15,TGTGCCAGTAGTATTGGTAGCGCCGGATGGAATGAGCAGTTCTTC,CASSIGSAGWNEQFF
TRBV5-5,NA,NA,TRBJ1-1,14,TGTGCCAGCAGCTTGGAGGGAGCTTTCACTGAAGCTTTCTTT,CASSLEGAFTEAFF
TRBV11-2,NA,NA,TRBJ2-2,15,TGTGCCAGCAGCCTAGCAATTACGAACACCGGGGAGCTGTTTTTT,CASSLAITNTGELFF
TRBV2,NA,NA,TRBJ2-7,11,TGTGCCAAGGGGGGTAGGTACGAGCAGTACTTC,CAKGGRYEQYF
TRBV7-2,NA,NA,TRBJ2-7,14,TGTGCCAGCAGCTTCCCAGGGACCTCCTACGAGCAGTACTTC,CASSFPGTSYEQYF
TRBV11-2,NA,NA,TRBJ2-1,14,TGTGCCAGCAGCTCATTTGGGCAGGGGAATGAGCAGTTCTTC,CASSSFGQGNEQFF
TRBV7-3,NA,NA,TRBJ1-1,13,TGTGCCAGCAGAGAGGGGATGAACACTGAAGCTTTCTTT,CASREGMNTEAFF
TRBV7-2,TRBD1,NA,TRBJ2-7,16,TGTGCCAGCAGCCGGACAGGGGGTCGATCCTCTTACGAGCAGTACTTC,CASSRTGGRSSYEQYF
TRBV2,NA,NA,TRBJ2-7,10,TGTGCCAGCGGTGCCTACGAGCAGTACTTC,CASGAYEQYF